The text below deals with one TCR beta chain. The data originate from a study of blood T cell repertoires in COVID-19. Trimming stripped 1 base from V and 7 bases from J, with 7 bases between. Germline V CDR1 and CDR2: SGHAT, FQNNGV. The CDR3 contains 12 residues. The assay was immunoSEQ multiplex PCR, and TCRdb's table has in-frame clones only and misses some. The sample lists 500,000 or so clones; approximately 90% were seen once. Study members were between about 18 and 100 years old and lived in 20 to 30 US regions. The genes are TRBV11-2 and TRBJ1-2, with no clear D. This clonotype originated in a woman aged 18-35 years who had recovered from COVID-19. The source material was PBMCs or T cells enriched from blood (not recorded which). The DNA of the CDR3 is TGTGCCAGCAGCTTAGTATCAGGTGGCTACACCTTC. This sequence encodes CASSLVSGGYTF. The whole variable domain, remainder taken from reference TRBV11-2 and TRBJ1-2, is EAGVAQSPRYKIIEKRQSVAFWCNPISGHATLYWYQQILGQGPKLLIQFQNNGVVDDSQLPKDRFSAERLKGVDSTLKIQPAKLEDSAVYLCASSLVSGGYTFGSGTRLTVV.